This TCR beta chain emerged from a study of vaccination and CD4 T cells after COVID-19. Study-level points and caveats: Spike mono-reactivity marked 304 of 307 vaccine-specific clones in convalescent patients. Relatively few convalescent patients were studied, without early post-infection timepoints. A nonsignificant median increase from about 20 to 38 SARS-CoV-2-reactive clonotypes was observed.

Sequencing of the DNA from cultured CD4+ T cells was carried out with the Oncomine TCR Beta short-read assay. TCRdb used MiXCR to reprocess the PCR reads, holding one entry per CDR3 protein. The repertoire includes about 20,000 distinct CDR3 sequences, 43% of them detected once, and 2.5% to 3% sits in the top ten. As for treatment: approximately 9-day PBMC culture with coronavirus spike peptide pools or control peptides (ViraFEST assay). Via ViraFEST, peptide pools expanded antigen-specific T cells before TCR sequencing. As concerns this clonotype: Its specificity is unknown.

The receptor's source is a human donor who had recovered from COVID-19. Specimen: CD4+ T cells from blood, cultured in vitro, collected after SARS-CoV-2 vaccination.

CDR3 loop: CASSQAPYRGNQPQHF. The CDR3 DNA reads as TGCGCCAGCAGCCAAGCTCCATACAGGGGCAATCAGCCCCAGCATTTT. This rearrangement joins TRBV4-1 to TRBJ1-5, with D possibly TRBD1 on 6 matching bases. The CDR3 is 16 residues long. Germline values: CDR1 MGHRA, CDR2 YSYEKL. The V and J ends lost 1 base and 2 bases respectively, with 12 bases between them.